This T cell receptor (beta chain) was observed in a study of T cell repertoires and HLA-DP antigens. Study-level information: In vitro CD4+ alloreactivity was against HeLa-presented HLA-DP. One stimulator alloantigen differed from self by one groove amino acid; the other by ten. A couple of male donors and one female donor spanned ages 18-to-29 through 60-to-69.

The primer mix covered 54 TRBV segments and 13 TRBJ segments. This table comes from immunoSEQ multiplex PCR, and its TCRdb copy is limited to in-frame clones, with some not included. This table holds approximately 73,000 clones, just under 80% found once. Notes on this clone: Its specificity is unknown.

V lost 3 bases and J lost 0; bases outside the gene matches: 4. Germline V gene data show CDR1 as MNHEY and CDR2 as SMNVEV (reference sequence). This CDR3 region has 15 residues. The sequenced sample consisted of CD4+ T cells from PBMCs. The chain recombines TRBV27 with TRBJ2-7, with 8 bases lining up with TRBD2. The source is a man in his fifties or sixties in good health and CMV-seronegative. The CDR3 region is CASSLNLAGSYEQYF. DNA for the CDR3: TGTGCCAGCAGTTTGAATCTAGCGGGCTCCTACGAGCAGTACTTC.